The clone carrying this T cell receptor (beta chain) was counted a few times. These data originate in a study of CD8+ T cells in alopecia areata. V gave up 3 bases and J gave up 7 bases, with 12 bases separating them. The CDR3 runs 13 residues. Germline CDR1 SNHLY, CDR2 FYNNEI. The authors extracted RNA and reverse transcribed it into cDNA as the sequencing template. Libraries were prepared by immunoSEQ multiplex PCR; TCRdb keeps only in-frame clonotypes and omits some of them. The data show about 110,000 clones, roughly three fifths seen once. The sample's treatment: oral pan-JAK inhibitor, 5-10 mg twice daily.

This material consisted of CD4+ T cells sorted from blood, taken at week 24, from a patient treated with tofacitinib. This TCR was sampled from a human donor with alopecia areata. The V and J genes are TRBV2 and TRBJ2-5; D remains ambiguous. The CDR3 spells CASSDTDVRTQYF. The DNA for the CDR3 is TGTGCCAGCAGTGATACGGACGTTAGGACCCAGTACTTC.